Given below is one T cell receptor (beta chain) in context. The CDR3 contains 15 residues. Trimming cost V 3 bases and J 1 base; bases outside gene matches: 3. Per the germline V gene, CDR1 is SGHNT and CDR2 is YYREEE (reference sequence). The data derive from a study of blood T cell repertoires in COVID-19. Libraries were prepared by immunoSEQ multiplex PCR; TCRdb keeps only in-frame clonotypes and omits some of them. Seen here are around 260,000 clones, around 89% observed once, and the top ten hold 0.7% to 0.9%. Sequenced: peripheral blood. This chain links TRBV5-4 with TRBJ1-1, with 10 bases aligning to TRBD1. The receptor was derived from a man aged 30 to 39 with acute or convalescent COVID-19. CDR3 bases: TGTGCCAGCAGCTCGGACAGGGGGAGGAACACTGAAGCTTTCTTT. This codes for CASSSDRGRNTEAFF.